Below, 27 T cell receptor beta chains from the same sample are listed, as sequenced in a study of blood T cells in healthy people across ages. A second PCR, run for roughly 6 to 11 cycles, used a sample-barcoded 5' primer plus a J-beta primer mix. TCRdb recomputed calls from the 5' RACE reads with MiXCR, one row per CDR3 protein. The sample records fewer than 2,000,000 distinct CDR3 sequences, approximately 39% being singletons. Sequenced material: blood. The receptor source for this set is a human donor in good health.

This clonotype was found many times. The chain has TRBV7-2 and TRBJ2-7; TRBD1 is a possible D gene (5 bases). CDR1 SGHTA and CDR2 FQGNSA come from the germline V gene. The CDR3 runs to 13 residues. Trimming took 1 base from V and 3 from J, leaving 7 bases between them. The CDR3 sequence: CASSLDRFYEQYF. The CDR3 DNA reads TGTGCCAGCAGCTTAGACAGGTTCTACGAGCAGTACTTC.

This clonotype was detected only a few times. The gene calls are TRBV29-1 and TRBJ2-5; the D gene is possibly TRBD1 (6 bases). The CDR3 is made up of 13 amino acids. V lost 4 bases to trimming and J lost 5 bases, with 14 bases between them. CDR1 SQVTM and CDR2 ANQGSEA come from the germline V gene. CDR3 residues: CSVADSLMETQYF. In nucleotides, the CDR3 is TGCAGCGTTGCGGACAGTTTAATGGAGACCCAGTACTTC.

This clonotype was seen just once. The chain combines TRBV10-3 with TRBJ2-7, with D tentatively TRBD1 or TRBD2 (5 bases each). The tail of the sequence fits TRBJ2-5 better, so the J call may be wrong. Germline CDR1 and CDR2: ENHRY and SYGVKD. The CDR3 is 13 amino acids. CDR3 sequence (DNA): TGTGCCATTGGTGGGGGACGGAGTGAGACCCAGTACTTC. Amino acid sequence: CAIGGGRSETQYF.

This clonotype came up a few times. The chain has TRBV29-1 and TRBJ2-7; D unresolved. Germline CDR1 reads SQVTM; CDR2 reads ANQGSEA. This CDR3 region has 11 residues. Trimming took off 4 bases at V and 7 bases at J, with 11 bases between the two ends. DNA for the CDR3: TGCAGCGTTGCATATGTGAAGGAGCAGTACTTC. Protein: CSVAYVKEQYF.

The V and J genes are TRBV7-2 and TRBJ2-3; 10 nucleotides agree with TRBD1. Germline lookup yields CDR1 SGHTA and CDR2 FQGNSA. This CDR3 contains 15 residues. The ends lost 3 bases at V and 5 bases at J; junction bases unmatched: 5. The CDR3 region has the DNA TGTGCCAGCAGCTTTGACAGGGGGCATGTAGATACGCAGTATTTT. It encodes CASSFDRGHVDTQYF.

In DNA form, the CDR3 reads TGCAGTGCTCTACTTAGCGGCAATCAGCCCCAGCATTTT. Translating gives CSALLSGNQPQHF. This chain joins TRBV20-1 and TRBJ1-5; D call uncertain. Trimming removed 5 bases at V and 2 bases at J, with 10 bases between. This CDR3 region has 13 residues. CDR1 is DFQATT, CDR2 SNEGSKA, per germline (reference sequence).

The chain is built from TRBV7-2 and TRBJ2-5, with 11 nucleotides matching TRBD2. The V gene's germline CDR1 is SGHTA and CDR2 FQGNSA. J gave up 5 bases and V 1 base, and 3 bases lay outside the gene matches. This CDR3 contains 15 residues. CDR3 nucleotide sequence: TGTGCCAGCAGCTTAGGTAGCGGGGGGGACGAGACCCAGTACTTC. The encoded protein is CASSLGSGGDETQYF.

This chain joins TRBV7-6 and TRBJ1-1; a weak D match, TRBD1 (5 bases). CDR3 length equals 15 residues. The germline V gene has CDR1 SGHVS and CDR2 FNYEAQ. Trimming cost V 5 bases and J 4 bases, with 17 bases left between them. The CDR3 protein is CASSLSVAGSTEAFF. The DNA of the CDR3 is TGTGCCAGCAGCCTCTCCGTGGCAGGGAGCACTGAAGCTTTCTTT.

The table lists this clonotype with a few counts. This sequence joins TRBV5-1 and TRBJ2-2; tentative D call: TRBD1 (5 bases). This CDR3 region has 14 residues. The V gene's germline CDR1 is SGHRS and CDR2 YFSETQ. The germline V and J ends were trimmed by 0 bases and 3 bases, with 6 bases remaining between them. This CDR3 is CASSLGQYTGELFF. The CDR3 region has the DNA TGCGCCAGCAGCTTGGGACAGTACACCGGGGAGCTGTTTTTT.

This clonotype showed up just a few times. The chain combines TRBV7-8 with TRBJ2-1; the match to TRBD2 covers 14 bases. The CDR3 spans 16 residues. The germline V gene encodes CDR1 SGHVS and CDR2 FQNEAQ. V was pared by 5 bases and J by 6 bases, with 6 bases of the junction left unmatched. The CDR3 protein is CASSMGLAGAINEQFF. The DNA of the CDR3 is TGTGCCAGCAGCATGGGACTAGCGGGGGCCATCAATGAGCAGTTCTTC.

The chain uses TRBV20-1 and TRBJ2-7; D possibly corresponds to TRBD2 (5 bases). From germline, CDR1 is DFQATT and CDR2 SNEGSKA (reference sequence). The CDR3 is made up of 12 amino acids. CDR3 in amino acids: CSAKREAYEQYF. Written as DNA, the CDR3 is TGCAGCGCCAAGAGGGAAGCCTACGAGCAGTACTTC.

V and J are TRBV6-6 and TRBJ2-1; TRBD1 matches 10 bases. This CDR3 is 16 amino acids long. Losses at the gene ends were 0 bases for V and 8 bases for J; bases not matched to a gene: 7. CDR1 is MNHNY, CDR2 SVGAGI, per germline (reference sequence). This CDR3 is CASSYSGTGVVDEQFF. DNA for the CDR3: TGTGCCAGCAGTTACTCCGGGACAGGGGTAGTCGATGAGCAGTTCTTC.

This clonotype was detected only a few times. The chain is built from TRBV12-3 or TRBV12-4 and TRBJ1-3; D not resolved. Between the trimmed V and J ends, which lost 4 bases and 0 bases, there was a span of 10 bases. This CDR3 has 15 amino acids. The CDR3 region has the DNA TGTGCCAGCAGTTCGCGACGTCCCTCTGGAAACACCATATATTTT. Its translation: CASSSRRPSGNTIYF.

The chain's CDR3 is CASSYSQTEDTTLAEAFF. In nucleotides, the CDR3 is TGTGCCAGCAGTTACTCACAAACGGAGGACACGACGTTGGCTGAAGCTTTCTTT. The chain is built from TRBV6-2 or TRBV6-3 and TRBJ1-1, with a tentative D call TRBD1 (5 bases). Trimming stripped 0 bases from V and 6 bases from J, with 23 bases between. Germline CDR1 and CDR2: MNHEY and SVGEGT. This CDR3 spans 18 amino acids.

The chain couples TRBV4-3 to TRBJ1-2; D gene ambiguous. The germline gives CDR1 LGHNA, CDR2 YSLEER. V lost 6 bases to trimming and J lost 0 bases, with 17 bases between them. This CDR3 contains 16 residues. The CDR3 DNA reads TGCGCCAGCAGTAGACGTCCCAACAATCCTAACTATGGCTACACCTTC. Protein: CASSRRPNNPNYGYTF.

The rearrangement joins TRBV9 to TRBJ1-3; possibly TRBD1 for D (6 bases). The V end was cut by 3 bases, the J end by 0 bases, with 7 bases between. CDR1 is SGDLS, CDR2 YYNGEE, per germline. CDR3 length: 14 residues. The CDR3 loop reads CASSGQASGNTIYF. In DNA, the CDR3 is TGTGCCAGCAGCGGACAGGCCTCTGGAAACACCATATATTTT.

The chain carries TRBV3-1 and TRBJ1-1; the match to TRBD1 covers 7 bases. The CDR3 is 15 amino acids. In germline, CDR1 is LGHDT, CDR2 YNNKEL (reference sequence). Unmatched junction bases numbered 14, after V lost 2 bases and J lost 11 bases. The CDR3 nucleotides are TGTGCCAGCAGCCAATTCCGGGACCGTGAACAGGGGGCTTTCTTT. Protein product: CASSQFRDREQGAFF.

V and J are TRBV20-1 and TRBJ2-7; D is possibly TRBD1 (6 bases). Trimming cost V 5 bases and J 0 bases, with 14 bases left between them. The CDR3 is 14 amino acids. Germline-derived CDR1 and CDR2 are DFQATT and SNEGSKA (reference sequence). The CDR3: CSAWDTRSSYEQYF. CDR3 sequence (DNA): TGCAGTGCTTGGGACACTAGGAGCTCCTACGAGCAGTACTTC.

V gene TRBV7-6 combines with J gene TRBJ1-3; D unclear. CDR3 length equals 16 residues. V gave up 5 bases and J gave up 3 bases, with 17 bases separating them. Germline CDR1 and CDR2: SGHVS and FNYEAQ. The CDR3 spells CASSLLNAASGNTIYF. The CDR3 region has the DNA TGTGCCAGCAGCCTACTGAATGCGGCTAGTGGAAACACCATATATTTT. Complete variable domain (other parts from reference TRBV7-6 and TRBJ1-3): GAGVSQSPRYKVTKRGQDVALRCDPISGHVSLYWYRQALGQGPEFLTYFNYEAQQDKSGLPNDRFSAERPEGSISTLTIQRTEQRDSAMYRCASSLLNAASGNTIYFGEGSWLTVV.

The chain joins TRBV5-1 to TRBJ2-7; 13 bases align to TRBD2. Unmatched junction bases numbered 3, after V lost 2 bases and J lost 1 base. This CDR3 is built from 16 residues. Per the germline V gene, CDR1 is SGHRS and CDR2 is YFSETQ. The CDR3 reads CASSFGTSGVSYEQYF. The CDR3 DNA reads as TGCGCCAGCAGCTTCGGGACTAGCGGGGTGTCCTACGAGCAGTACTTC.

This clonotype was observed a handful of times. V gene TRBV6-1 combines with J gene TRBJ2-5; 7 bases map to TRBD2. V dropped 6 bases and J dropped 4; count of bases not matched to a gene: 2. CDR3 length equals 12 residues. Germline CDR1 MNHNS, CDR2 SASEGT. CDR3 nucleotide sequence: TGTGCCAGCAGAGCGGGGCGAGAGACCCAGTACTTC. Amino acid sequence: CASRAGRETQYF.

The chain recombines TRBV10-3 with TRBJ2-1; D may be TRBD2 (6 bases). V was clipped by 8 bases and J by 0 bases, with 8 bases between them. Germline V gene data show CDR1 as ENHRY and CDR2 as SYGVKD. The CDR3 spans 13 residues. The CDR3 sequence is CAIWRDSYNEQFF. CDR3 DNA: TGTGCCATCTGGCGGGACTCCTACAATGAGCAGTTCTTC.

Of note for this clonotype: This may stem from a read error, because a much larger clone lies one nucleotide away. V is TRBV20-1 and J is TRBJ2-5; 9 bases map to TRBD2. Germline V gene lookup returns CDR1 DFQATT and CDR2 SNEGSKA (reference sequence). Trimming cost V 8 bases and J 4 bases; bases outside gene matches: 11. The CDR3 has 14 residues. CDR3 loop: CSSPRGGAAETQYF. CDR3 nucleotide sequence: TGCAGTTCTCCACGCGGGGGGGCCGCAGAGACCCAGTACTTC.

V is TRBV29-1 and J is TRBJ2-3; TRBD2 is a possible D gene (6 bases). The V gene's germline CDR1 is SQVTM and CDR2 ANQGSEA. The CDR3 is 13 residues long. The ends were cut back, 4 bases at V and 5 bases at J, with 13 bases in the middle. The CDR3: CSVVGDSRDTQYF. In DNA form, the CDR3 reads TGCAGCGTTGTGGGGGACTCCAGAGATACGCAGTATTTT.

This chain joins TRBV7-2 and TRBJ1-1; D remains ambiguous. Trimming stripped 3 bases from V and 7 bases from J, with 15 bases between. This CDR3 has 14 residues. Germline V gives CDR1 SGHTA, CDR2 FQGNSA. The CDR3: CASSFRRRGGEAFF. As DNA, the CDR3 is TGTGCCAGCAGCTTTCGAAGACGGGGTGGTGAAGCTTTCTTT.

This chain connects TRBV5-1 to TRBJ1-1; 9 nucleotides align to TRBD1. CDR1 is SGHRS and CDR2 is YFSETQ in the germline V gene. Trimming at V came to 1 base and at J to 3 bases, leaving 7 bases not matched to a gene. CDR3 length: 16 residues. The CDR3 DNA is TGCGCCAGCAGCTTGAGCACAGGGGGCTCGTACACTGAAGCTTTCTTT. Translated, it gives CASSLSTGGSYTEAFF.

The rearrangement links TRBV29-1 to TRBJ1-2; 8 bases map to TRBD1. This CDR3 has 12 residues. Germline V gene data show CDR1 as SQVTM and CDR2 as ANQGSEA. CDR3 sequence (DNA): TGCTGCGCCGAACCCGCAGGGGGCGGCTACACCTTC. This encodes CCAEPAGGGYTF.